This TCR beta chain is from a study of blood T cell repertoires in COVID-19 (TCRdb year 2020). Turning to the overall study: ImmuneRACE Cohort 3 recovered participants were defined by two consecutive negative NP/OP PCR tests, healthcare professional clearance, or symptom resolution. Collaborator samples came from the United States, Italy and Spain and covered acute and convalescent phases of COVID-19. The repertoires were released in a freely available public database meant as a resource for research on the immune response to SARS-CoV-2. Deeply sampled blood TCRbeta repertoires from subjects exposed to, actively infected with, or recovered from COVID-19 were included in the dataset. Samples came from the ongoing ImmuneRACE study (first 160 participants) plus 1,254 subjects from 6 global collaborators. Sample metadata almost always included a de-identified subject ID, COVID-19 status, age in years and sex. Where available, HLA class I and class II types were obtained from metadata supplied by the sample provider rather than from assay-based typing. The prospective study material was composed of cDNA or gDNA derived from T cells, B-cell-depleted T cells, or PBMCs.

To note about this clone: What antigen it recognizes has not been identified. One base away there is no much larger clone; base qualities are not given.

The CDR3 runs 12 residues from the cysteine to the phenylalanine. This entry keeps only the CDR3 DNA: 36 bases, framed from base 1. The germline V gene (reference sequence) provides CDR1 GTSNPN and CDR2 SVGIG. V is cut by 0 bases and J by 9 bases, and the space between the germline ends is 11 bases. The immunoSEQ Assay, a bias-controlled multiplex PCR, was used to amplify TCRbeta CDR3 regions from genomic DNA. For the original study's pipeline: The number of nucleated cells in each sample was estimated by amplification of reference gene primers within the assay. To quantify the absolute abundance of each unique TCRbeta CDR3 rearrangement, sequence reads were collapsed and filtered. Productive Simpson clonality was computed per sample as the square root of Simpson's diversity index over productive rearrangements. TCRdb took over this immuneACCESS table, retaining in-frame rearrangements with V and J assigned. Such tables are incomplete; in checked studies, under half of the missing clones stem from an unresolved V gene, and the remainder is unexplained. V and J calls and clone size are as listed in that table; D and trimming were resolved from the DNA. Across this sample there are 300,000 to 450,000 clones, with approximately 89% seen only once. The top ten clonotypes cover less than 2.5% of the sample.

Participants in the prospective study were aged roughly 18 to 100 years, lived in under 30 United States geographic areas, and enrolled through a virtual design. Cohort assignment in the prospective study relied on participant-reported clinical history from a screening survey and a study questionnaire. In the prospective study, whole blood, serum and a nasopharyngeal or oropharyngeal swab were collected from each participant by mobile phlebotomists. Prospective study participants could optionally give additional blood draws and questionnaires over an approximately two-month period. Before DNA extraction, blood samples from the prospective study were shipped at room temperature or frozen. What the study reported, not specific to this receptor: The quantity of clinical and demographic metadata differed by source and by participant and was supplied without curation.

Sequenced sample: PBMCs or T cells enriched from blood (not recorded which). The clonotype originates from a man aged 35-49 years in a cohort exposed to, infected with or recovered from COVID-19 (not recorded which). This chain joins TRBV30 to TRBJ1-1, and TRBD1 may be the D gene, going by 5 matching bases. The CDR3 reads CAWSVKDTKAFF. The DNA reads as follows: TGTGCCTGGAGTGTAAAGGACACGAAAGCTTTCTTT.